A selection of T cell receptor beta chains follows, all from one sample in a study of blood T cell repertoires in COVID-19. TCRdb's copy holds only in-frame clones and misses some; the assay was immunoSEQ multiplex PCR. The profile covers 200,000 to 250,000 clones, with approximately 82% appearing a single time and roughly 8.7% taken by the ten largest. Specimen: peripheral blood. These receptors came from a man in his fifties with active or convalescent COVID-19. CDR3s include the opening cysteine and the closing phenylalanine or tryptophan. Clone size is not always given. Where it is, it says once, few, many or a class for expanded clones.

CDR3 protein: CASSPLWTSLGTDTQYF; V gene: TRBV9; clone size: -; J gene: TRBJ2-3
CDR3 protein: CASSGPSGPSTDTQYF; V gene: TRBV9; clone size: -; J gene: TRBJ2-3
CDR3 protein: CASSQDLKNSNTGELFF; V gene: TRBV4-3; clone size: -; J gene: TRBJ2-2
CDR3 protein: CASSVQGGNTEAFF; V gene: TRBV5-1; clone size: few; J gene: TRBJ1-1
CDR3 protein: CASSIAFSYNEQFF; V gene: TRBV19; clone size: -; J gene: TRBJ2-1
CDR3 protein: CASSRGGRTGELFF; V gene: TRBV28; clone size: -; J gene: TRBJ2-2
CDR3 protein: CASSLKRSGTYNEQFF; V gene: TRBV7-9; clone size: once; J gene: TRBJ2-1
CDR3 protein: CASSYSRAWSGGYTF; V gene: TRBV6-5; clone size: few; J gene: TRBJ1-2
CDR3 protein: CASSLTGTGVWSSGANVLTF; V gene: TRBV4-1; clone size: -; J gene: TRBJ2-6
CDR3 protein: CASSLDSLAGTIGTGELFF; V gene: TRBV7-2; clone size: -; J gene: TRBJ2-2
CDR3 protein: CASSSGQGSYGYTF; V gene: TRBV11-2; clone size: -; J gene: TRBJ1-2
CDR3 protein: CASSRTGGKRETQYF; V gene: TRBV7-3; clone size: -; J gene: TRBJ2-5
CDR3 protein: CASSSRADSTYEQYF; V gene: TRBV5-4; clone size: -; J gene: TRBJ2-7
CDR3 protein: CASSQREAGNEQFF; V gene: TRBV3-1/TRBV3-2; clone size: -; J gene: TRBJ2-1
CDR3 protein: CVRSLRETGATEAFF; V gene: TRBV7-5; clone size: -; J gene: TRBJ1-1
CDR3 protein: CASSSSGAHTVTF; V gene: TRBV7-9; clone size: -; J gene: TRBJ1-5
CDR3 protein: CASSLVVAGTGGNYGYTF; V gene: TRBV28; clone size: -; J gene: TRBJ1-2
CDR3 protein: CAISPGTGDTGELFF; V gene: TRBV10-3; clone size: -; J gene: TRBJ2-2
CDR3 protein: CASSAPSGGASGETQYF; V gene: TRBV5-4; clone size: -; J gene: TRBJ2-5
CDR3 protein: CASLVRMNTGELFF; V gene: TRBV28; clone size: -; J gene: TRBJ2-2
CDR3 protein: CASNDRYTEAFF; V gene: TRBV2; clone size: -; J gene: TRBJ1-1
CDR3 protein: CASSPGEGAYNSPLHF; V gene: TRBV5-6; clone size: -; J gene: TRBJ1-6
CDR3 protein: CASSQGAQGTQYF; V gene: TRBV4-2; clone size: -; J gene: TRBJ2-5
CDR3 protein: CASSQVPTGARTDTQYF; V gene: TRBV4-1; clone size: once; J gene: TRBJ2-3
CDR3 protein: CASSLATGDRVEQYF; V gene: TRBV7-6; clone size: -; J gene: TRBJ2-7
CDR3 protein: CASGSSAGTSGASSYNEQFF; V gene: TRBV12-5; clone size: -; J gene: TRBJ2-1
CDR3 protein: CASSYRTEAFF; V gene: TRBV6-5; clone size: -; J gene: TRBJ1-1
CDR3 protein: CATGGSSSYNEQFF; V gene: TRBV24-1; clone size: -; J gene: TRBJ2-1
CDR3 protein: CASSLTLGQTPGYGYTF; V gene: TRBV5-1; clone size: -; J gene: TRBJ1-2
CDR3 protein: CASSPDRTQPQHF; V gene: TRBV18; clone size: -; J gene: TRBJ1-5
CDR3 protein: CASSDTKGLADYNEQFF; V gene: TRBV6-4; clone size: -; J gene: TRBJ2-1
CDR3 protein: CASSYGTGPYNEQFF; V gene: TRBV6-5; clone size: -; J gene: TRBJ2-1
CDR3 protein: CSARFVRGYTF; V gene: TRBV20-1; clone size: -; J gene: TRBJ1-2
CDR3 protein: CASSLDLLGHEAFF; V gene: TRBV11-2; clone size: -; J gene: TRBJ1-1
CDR3 protein: CATPDPTSGGAGEQFF; V gene: TRBV7-9; clone size: once; J gene: TRBJ2-1
CDR3 protein: CASSPNRGEYEQYF; V gene: TRBV18; clone size: -; J gene: TRBJ2-7
CDR3 protein: CASSQDNFSGNTIYF; V gene: TRBV4-3; clone size: -; J gene: TRBJ1-3
CDR3 protein: CASSLEAGFYEQYF; V gene: TRBV7-2; clone size: -; J gene: TRBJ2-7
CDR3 protein: CASSQDRSLRDTQYF; V gene: TRBV3-1/TRBV3-2; clone size: -; J gene: TRBJ2-3
CDR3 protein: CASSPGRMYEQYF; V gene: TRBV7-2; clone size: few; J gene: TRBJ2-7
CDR3 protein: CASSSLGGAYNEQFF; V gene: TRBV7-2; clone size: -; J gene: TRBJ2-1
CDR3 protein: CASSPQGLADTQYF; V gene: TRBV7-3; clone size: once; J gene: TRBJ2-3
CDR3 protein: CASTTTGTDTQYF; V gene: TRBV11-2; clone size: -; J gene: TRBJ2-3
CDR3 protein: CASSLEGLAGVNTGELFF; V gene: TRBV4-3; clone size: -; J gene: TRBJ2-2
CDR3 protein: CASSFGGESGAPEAFF; V gene: TRBV5-4; clone size: -; J gene: TRBJ1-1
CDR3 protein: CASRWGPSGSEQFF; V gene: TRBV2; clone size: -; J gene: TRBJ2-1
CDR3 protein: CASSLGAGKSETQYF; V gene: TRBV7-7; clone size: -; J gene: TRBJ2-5
CDR3 protein: CASSYPGQGLLWGYTF; V gene: TRBV5-4; clone size: -; J gene: TRBJ1-2
CDR3 protein: CASSYSGTGMHTF; V gene: TRBV6-6; clone size: -; J gene: TRBJ1-2
CDR3 protein: CSVDSGGYTDTQYF; V gene: TRBV29-1; clone size: once; J gene: TRBJ2-3
CDR3 protein: CASSPTGGIFGYTF; V gene: TRBV18; clone size: -; J gene: TRBJ1-2
CDR3 protein: CATSPAGSRSGNTIYF; V gene: TRBV15; clone size: -; J gene: TRBJ1-3
CDR3 protein: CASSLVADTQYF; V gene: TRBV28; clone size: -; J gene: TRBJ2-3